This is a list of T cell receptor beta chains from one sample in a study of beta chain features in type 1 diabetes. Produced via immunoSEQ multiplex PCR; TCRdb's table is partial and in-frame only. The sample contains about 150,000 clones, approximately 10% of which appear only once. The specimen was central memory CD4+ T cells from blood. The receptors derive from a man aged 18 to 35 in good health. Both conserved end residues are part of each CDR3.

TRBV7-9	13	TRBJ2-1	CASSPLSYNEQFF
TRBV4-2	15	TRBJ1-1	CASSPDAGANTEAFF
TRBV7-9	16	TRBJ2-5	CASSPQYTGGAETQYF
TRBV7-3	12	TRBJ2-1	CASSLGRNEQFF
TRBV30	14	TRBJ1-2	CAWSAQGDLGGYTF
TRBV7-9	16	TRBJ1-1	CASKPGTGGGNTEAFF
TRBV10-3	16	TRBJ2-2	CAISDRHAENTGELFF
TRBV9	16	TRBJ2-7	CASSARSDMSSYEQYF
TRBV9	12	TRBJ1-4	CASSRDHEKLFF
TRBV9	15	TRBJ1-4	CASSFRDSLNEKLFF
TRBV7-2	15	TRBJ2-2	CASSLRTSGRWELFF
TRBV10-3	17	TRBJ1-2	CAISEPKGTGQYYGYTF
TRBV7-9	13	TRBJ1-1	CASSQEARGGAFF
TRBV7-2	14	TRBJ1-5	CASRFGASNQPQHF
TRBV18	16	TRBJ2-7	CASSPQTSQSSGEQYF
TRBV28	13	TRBJ1-2	CASTSTVRYGYTF
TRBV10-3	18	TRBJ2-7	CAISDARVHRTGNYEQYF
TRBV6-5	15	TRBJ2-7	CASSYPSEHSYEQYF
TRBV9	13	TRBJ1-1	CASSVMGNTEAFF
TRBV29-1	14	TRBJ2-4	CSVDFGLAKNIQYF
TRBV7-2	13	TRBJ2-3	CASSFTGTDTQYF
TRBV5-4	15	TRBJ2-3	CASSLGKGYTDTQYF
TRBV7-3	14	TRBJ2-1	CASSPGLASNEQFF
TRBV15	15	TRBJ2-1	CATSRDMGGYNEQFF
TRBV4-1	14	TRBJ2-5	CASSHVSRAETQYF
TRBV29-1	14	TRBJ1-1	CSVVGRARGAEAFF
TRBV5-1	16	TRBJ1-3	CASYAASGDSGNTIYF
TRBV7-3	13	TRBJ1-5	CASSLNSNQPQHF
TRBV28	14	TRBJ1-5	CASSRTDSNQPQHF
TRBV5-6	13	TRBJ2-5	CASSSGFGETQYF
TRBV6-1	10	TRBJ2-5	CASRQETQYF
TRBV18	16	TRBJ1-1	CASSPPRTGEGTEAFF
TRBV29-1	13	TRBJ1-1	CSVDPQMNTEAFF
TRBV19	13	TRBJ2-1	CASSNPGAGEQFF
TRBV29-1	15	TRBJ2-2	CSVDSPTGNTGELFF
TRBV2	17	TRBJ2-1	CASSYGTSGPSYNEQFF
TRBV5-1	14	TRBJ2-5	CASNLDRGGETQYF
TRBV4-3	15	TRBJ2-7	CASSTKPGQSYEQYF
TRBV2	16	TRBJ1-6	CASSWTSGSYNSPLHF
TRBV9	14	TRBJ2-7	CASSVATGAHEQYF
TRBV7-6	15	TRBJ2-7	CASSPRMGLAGEQYF
TRBV7-2	14	TRBJ2-5	CASSSPPRGETQYF
TRBV9	13	TRBJ2-1	CASTGPQKGEQFF
TRBV5-1	15	TRBJ2-5	CASSSGTRDEETQYF
TRBV7-9	15	TRBJ2-5	CASSLFRRAQETQYF
TRBV5-4	14	TRBJ2-3	CASSSGTRTDTQYF
TRBV9	15	TRBJ2-1	CASSVVASGLSEQFF
TRBV28	14	TRBJ2-7	CASSLGTGAYEQYF
TRBV15	12	TRBJ1-5	CATSKGYQPQHF
TRBV7-2	14	TRBJ1-2	CASSPTGDNYGYTF
TRBV15	13	TRBJ2-5	CATTPSGAETQYF
TRBV2	12	TRBJ1-5	CASSEGQRPQHF
TRBV9	15	TRBJ1-1	CASSVAGQGNTEAFF
TRBV7-2	14	TRBJ2-5	CASSLKRGSETQYF
TRBV9	16	TRBJ1-4	CASSEMHGATNEKLFF
TRBV18	12	TRBJ2-1	CASSLTGNEQFF
TRBV2	13	TRBJ2-7	CASSWTDSYEQYF
TRBV6-5	15	TRBJ2-7	CASRPLPGPPYEQYF
TRBV5-1	14	TRBJ1-1	CASSLRERNTEAFF